A selection of T cell receptor beta chains follows, all from one sample in a study of T cells in Graves' hyperthyroidism and ophthalmopathy. TCRdb re-derived calls from the multiplex PCR reads in MiXCR, one entry per CDR3 protein. The profile shows a few hundred thousand distinct CDR3 sequences, 46% of them singletons. Sequencing was performed on peripheral blood or thyroid tissue (not recorded which). The source is an adult woman with Graves' disease, either hyperthyroidism or ophthalmopathy (not recorded which). The CDR3 runs from the conserved cysteine through the conserved F or W. Fields, in order: D gene, clone size, V gene, J gene, CDR3 DNA, CDR3 protein. D genes are given only for firm matches. Size tells how often a clone was seen (once, few, many) or the class of an expanded clone, and some rows leave it out.

TRBD1	many	TRBV19	TRBJ1-6	TGTGCCAGTTTGGCCGGGACAGGGGATTCACCCCTCCACTTT	CASLAGTGDSPLHF
-	-	TRBV7-2	TRBJ2-2	TGTGCCAGCAGCCTCCCCTCGAACACCGGGGAGCTGTTTTTT	CASSLPSNTGELFF
TRBD1	many	TRBV11-2	TRBJ1-1	TGTGCCAGCAGCTTAGAAGCAGGGGGTGAAGCTTTCTTT	CASSLEAGGEAFF
-	-	TRBV29-1	TRBJ1-2	TGCAGCGTTGACAAACAAATCTATGGCTACACCTTC	CSVDKQIYGYTF
TRBD2	few	TRBV11-1	TRBJ2-7	TGTGCCAGCAGCCCTCCTGGTAGCGGGGAATCCTACGAGCAGTACTTC	CASSPPGSGESYEQYF
-	-	TRBV29-1	TRBJ1-1	TGCAGCGCTACGGGGACCAGAATGAACACTGAAGCTTTCTTT	CSATGTRMNTEAFF
-	-	TRBV10-2	TRBJ2-5	TGCGCCAGCATGACAGGACTGGCGGGGGAAGAGACCCAGTACTTC	CASMTGLAGEETQYF
-	few	TRBV30	TRBJ1-5	TGTGCCTGGAGTCTACTTTATAGCAATCAGCCCCAGCATTTT	CAWSLLYSNQPQHF
-	-	TRBV10-3	TRBJ1-1	TGTGCTATCCGCCTTTTACAGTTGAACACTGAAGCTTTCTTT	CAIRLLQLNTEAFF
-	-	TRBV7-9	TRBJ1-6	TGTGCCAGCACCCTCGGGGCGGCACCCCTCCACTTT	CASTLGAAPLHF
-	-	TRBV19	TRBJ1-1	TGTGCCAGTAGTGGTCAGCCGGAGGCTTTCTTT	CASSGQPEAFF
-	few	TRBV7-9	TRBJ1-4	TGTGCCAGCAGCTTCTCCCTCAATGAAAAACTGTTTTTT	CASSFSLNEKLFF
-	-	TRBV10-3	TRBJ2-5	TGTGCCTTTACCAGGGCACGCCTTCAAGAGACCCAGTACTTC	CAFTRARLQETQYF
TRBD2	few	TRBV6-5	TRBJ2-2	TGTGCCAGCAGCACTAGCGGGGGACTCACCGGGGAGCTGTTTTTT	CASSTSGGLTGELFF
-	many	TRBV7-9	TRBJ2-6	TGTGCCAGCAGCGCCCGTGGGTCTGGGGCCAACGTCCTGACTTTC	CASSARGSGANVLTF
-	few	TRBV14	TRBJ2-5	TGTGCCAGCAGCCAAGCAGGGACCGCTCAGCCCCAGTACTTC	CASSQAGTAQPQYF
-	-	TRBV28	TRBJ2-2	TGTGCCAGCAGTTTGAGGGGTCAAGCCGGGGAGCTGTTTTTT	CASSLRGQAGELFF
-	few	TRBV20-1	TRBJ1-1	TGCAGTGCTAGAGATCAGGTGGGCCAGCAGGACACTGAAGCTTTCTTT	CSARDQVGQQDTEAFF
TRBD1	once	TRBV19	TRBJ1-5	TGTGCCAGTAGTAGGCCGGGACAGGGAGGCAATCAGCCCCAGCATTTT	CASSRPGQGGNQPQHF
-	many	TRBV11-2	TRBJ2-5	TGTGCCAGCAGCTTAGGACAGTCAGCGACCCAGTACTTC	CASSLGQSATQYF
TRBD2	-	TRBV29-1	TRBJ2-2	TGCAGCGTGCGGCCGGGACTAGCGGGAGTGGGCACCGGGGAGCTGTTTTTT	CSVRPGLAGVGTGELFF
-	-	TRBV2	TRBJ2-2	TGTGCCAGCAGAGTCACCGGGGAGCTGTTTTTT	CASRVTGELFF
-	-	TRBV20-1	TRBJ1-2	-	CSAYFCASSPGDYGYTF
-	few	TRBV20-1	TRBJ1-1	TGCAGTGCGAGACAGGTACCGAACACTGAAGCTTTCTTT	CSARQVPNTEAFF
-	-	TRBV12-3/TRBV12-4	TRBJ2-7	TGTGCCAGCAGTTTCGCAGGCCCCTACGAGCAGTACTTC	CASSFAGPYEQYF
TRBD1	many	TRBV20-1	TRBJ2-6	TGCAGTGGACAGGGTATAGTTAGGTCTGGGGCCAACGTCCTGACTTTC	CSGQGIVRSGANVLTF
-	few	TRBV9	TRBJ1-1	TGTGCCAGCAGGGACAGCATGAACACTGAAGCTTTCTTT	CASRDSMNTEAFF
TRBD2	-	TRBV11-2	TRBJ2-2	TGTGCCAGCAGCTCGACTAGCAGTTTGAGGGGTACCGGGGAGCTGTTTTTT	CASSSTSSLRGTGELFF
-	many	TRBV29-1	TRBJ1-3	TGCAGCGTGCAAAACAGAAGCTCTGGAAACACCATATATTTT	CSVQNRSSGNTIYF
-	-	TRBV24-1	TRBJ1-2	TGTGCCACCAGTGCTACCTGGGGGATGGGCTACACCTTC	CATSATWGMGYTF
TRBD2	many	TRBV5-6	TRBJ2-7	TGTGCCAGCAGCTTTTTACGGCTAGCGGGTGAGCAGTACTTC	CASSFLRLAGEQYF
TRBD1	many	TRBV6-5	TRBJ1-6	TGTGCCAGCAGTCCCCACCCGGGACAGGATAATTCACCCCTCCACTTT	CASSPHPGQDNSPLHF
-	-	TRBV9	TRBJ1-2	TGTGCCAGCAGCTCCATTGAAGACTATGGCTACACCTTC	CASSSIEDYGYTF
TRBD1	-	TRBV29-1	TRBJ2-7	TGCAGCGTTGGGACAGGGGGGTTGGAGCAGTACTTC	CSVGTGGLEQYF
-	-	TRBV29-1	TRBJ1-1	TGCAGCGCGAATCCCGGGGTGACTGAAGCTTTCTTT	CSANPGVTEAFF
TRBD2	-	TRBV9	TRBJ2-7	TGTGCCAGCAGCGTGCTGGGCGGGAGTGCATCCTACGAGCAGTACTTC	CASSVLGGSASYEQYF
TRBD1	-	TRBV5-1	TRBJ2-7	TGCGCCAGCAGCTCGGACAGGGGGCCCGTCTCCTACGAGCAGTACTTC	CASSSDRGPVSYEQYF
-	many	TRBV20-1	TRBJ1-1	TGCAGTGCTAGAGATAGGCTGGGGAACACTGAAGCTTTCTTT	CSARDRLGNTEAFF
-	-	TRBV10-3	TRBJ2-5	TGTGCCATCTCCGGTGGGCGAGCGGAGACCCAGTACTTC	CAISGGRAETQYF
TRBD1	-	TRBV10-3	TRBJ2-7	TGTGCCATCAGGGACAGGGGACTCGAGCAGTACTTC	CAIRDRGLEQYF
-	-	TRBV7-2	TRBJ1-2	TGTGCCAGCAGCATTCGCCCGGACAGAATCCTGGACTATGGCTACACCTTC	CASSIRPDRILDYGYTF
-	many	TRBV29-1	TRBJ1-1	TGCAGCGTGCAGGGACGGAACTCGAACACTGAAGCTTTCTTT	CSVQGRNSNTEAFF
TRBD1	-	TRBV2	TRBJ1-4	TGTGCCAGCATTCAACCGGGACAGGGGGTTGAAAAACTGTTTTTT	CASIQPGQGVEKLFF
-	-	TRBV28	TRBJ1-2	TGTGCCAGCAGTAATACAGGGGGCTACACCTTC	CASSNTGGYTF
-	many	TRBV20-1	TRBJ2-6	TGCAGTGCTAGACAGGGGTCAGGAGGGGCCAACGTCCTGACTTTC	CSARQGSGGANVLTF
-	many	TRBV2	TRBJ1-3	TGTGCCAGCAGTGTGATTGGAAGACAGACTAAAGACACCATATATTTT	CASSVIGRQTKDTIYF
-	-	TRBV7-9	TRBJ1-1	TGTGCCAGCAGCCACCGGGACACGATGAACACTGAAGCTTTCTTT	CASSHRDTMNTEAFF
-	-	TRBV24-1	TRBJ2-2	TGTGCCACCAGTGTAAGAGCTTCCGGGGAGCTGTTTTTT	CATSVRASGELFF
-	many	TRBV30	TRBJ1-5	TGTGCCTGGAGCGGGGGAACGGATCAGCCCCAGCATTTT	CAWSGGTDQPQHF
TRBD1	-	TRBV5-6	TRBJ2-2	TGTGCCAGCAGCTCCGCCCGGACAGGCTGGACCGGGGAGCTGTTTTTT	CASSSARTGWTGELFF
TRBD2	-	TRBV7-2	TRBJ2-1	TGTGCCAGCAGCGGGACACTAGCGGGTGAGCAGTTCTTC	CASSGTLAGEQFF
-	-	TRBV29-1	TRBJ2-7	TGCAGCGTCGGGGGGCAGGGGGAACACAATGAGCAGTACTTC	CSVGGQGEHNEQYF
-	-	TRBV5-5	TRBJ1-6	TGTGCCAGCAGCTTCTTGGGGAACGGCTCACCCCTCCACTTT	CASSFLGNGSPLHF